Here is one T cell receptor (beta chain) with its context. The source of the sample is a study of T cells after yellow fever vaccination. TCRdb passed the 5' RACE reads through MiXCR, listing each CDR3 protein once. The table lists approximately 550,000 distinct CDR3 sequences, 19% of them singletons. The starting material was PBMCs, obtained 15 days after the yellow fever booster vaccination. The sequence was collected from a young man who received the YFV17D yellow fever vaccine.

The CDR3 sequence is CASSLRVYQGNQPQHF. Here the CDR3 DNA reads TGTGCCAGCAGCTTAAGGGTCTACCAGGGTAATCAGCCCCAGCATTTT. The chain links TRBV7-8 to TRBJ1-5, with D possibly matching TRBD1 (5 bases). The CDR3 is 16 residues long. Germline V lookup: CDR1 SGHVS, CDR2 FQNEAQ. The ends were cut back, 2 bases at V and 4 bases at J, with 15 bases in the middle.